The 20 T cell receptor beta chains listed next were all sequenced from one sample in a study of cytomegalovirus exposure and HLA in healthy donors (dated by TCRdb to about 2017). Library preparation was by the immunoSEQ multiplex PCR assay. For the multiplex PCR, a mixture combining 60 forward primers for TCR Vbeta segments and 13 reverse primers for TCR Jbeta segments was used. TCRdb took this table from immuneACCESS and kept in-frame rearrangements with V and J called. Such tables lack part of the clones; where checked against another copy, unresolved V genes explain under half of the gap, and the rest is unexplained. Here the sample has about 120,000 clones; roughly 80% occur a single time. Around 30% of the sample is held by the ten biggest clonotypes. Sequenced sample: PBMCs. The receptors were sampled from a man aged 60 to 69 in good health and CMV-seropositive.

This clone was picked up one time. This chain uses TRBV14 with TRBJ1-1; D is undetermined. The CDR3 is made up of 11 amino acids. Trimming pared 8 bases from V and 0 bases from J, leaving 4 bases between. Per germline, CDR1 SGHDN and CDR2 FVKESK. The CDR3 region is CASGLNTEAFF. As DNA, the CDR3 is TGTGCCAGCGGGCTGAACACTGAAGCTTTCTTT.

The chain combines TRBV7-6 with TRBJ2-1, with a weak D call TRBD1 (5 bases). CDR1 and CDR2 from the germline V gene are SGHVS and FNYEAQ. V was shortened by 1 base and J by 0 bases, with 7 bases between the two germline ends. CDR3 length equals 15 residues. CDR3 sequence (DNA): TGTGCCAGCAGCTTAGAGACAGCCTCCTACAATGAGCAGTTCTTC. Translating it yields CASSLETASYNEQFF.

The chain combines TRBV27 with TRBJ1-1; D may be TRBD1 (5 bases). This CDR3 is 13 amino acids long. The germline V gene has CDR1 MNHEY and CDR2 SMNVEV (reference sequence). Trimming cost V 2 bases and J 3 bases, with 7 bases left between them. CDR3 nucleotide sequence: TGTGCCAGCAGTTTAGGAGGGGACACTGAAGCTTTCTTT. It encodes CASSLGGDTEAFF.

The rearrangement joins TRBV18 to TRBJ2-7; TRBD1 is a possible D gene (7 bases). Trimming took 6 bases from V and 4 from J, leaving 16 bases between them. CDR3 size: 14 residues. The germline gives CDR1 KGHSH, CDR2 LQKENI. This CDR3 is CASSPGPGGYEQYF. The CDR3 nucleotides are TGTGCCAGCTCGCCCGGGCCAGGGGGGTACGAGCAGTACTTC.

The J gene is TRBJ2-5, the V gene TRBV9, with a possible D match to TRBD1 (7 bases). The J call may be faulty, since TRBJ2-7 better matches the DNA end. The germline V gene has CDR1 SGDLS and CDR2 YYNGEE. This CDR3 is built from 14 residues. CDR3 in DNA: TGTGCCAGCAGCGTTACCGGGACAGCGGGCGAGCAGTACTTC. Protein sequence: CASSVTGTAGEQYF.

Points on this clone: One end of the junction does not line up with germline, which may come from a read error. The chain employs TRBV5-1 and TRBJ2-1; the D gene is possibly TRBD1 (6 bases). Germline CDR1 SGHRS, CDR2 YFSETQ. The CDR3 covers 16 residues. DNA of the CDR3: TGCGCCAGCAGCTACGAAACAGGGAGCTCCTACAATGGGCAGTTCTTC. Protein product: CASSYETGSSYNGQFF.

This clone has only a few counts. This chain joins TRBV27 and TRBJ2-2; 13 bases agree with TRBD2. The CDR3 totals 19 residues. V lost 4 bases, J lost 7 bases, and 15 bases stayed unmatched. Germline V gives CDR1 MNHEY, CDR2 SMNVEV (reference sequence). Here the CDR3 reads CASSYRFPLAGGQNGELFF. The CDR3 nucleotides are TGTGCCAGCAGTTACCGGTTCCCACTAGCGGGGGGGCAAAACGGGGAGCTGTTTTTT.

The CDR3 nucleotides are TGCAGCCTCTCACGGGGTTCCACCGGGGAGCTGTTTTTT. Amino acids: CSLSRGSTGELFF. This chain links TRBV29-1 with TRBJ2-2; a weak D match, TRBD2 (5 bases). The CDR3 runs to 13 residues. Germline V gene data show CDR1 as SQVTM and CDR2 as ANQGSEA. V gave up 8 bases and J gave up 4 bases, with 14 bases separating them.

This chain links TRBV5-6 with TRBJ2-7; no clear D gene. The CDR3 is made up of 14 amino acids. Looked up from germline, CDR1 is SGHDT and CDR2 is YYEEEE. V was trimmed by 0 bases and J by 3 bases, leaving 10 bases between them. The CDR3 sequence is CASSLGAQIYEQYF. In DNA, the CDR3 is TGTGCCAGCAGCTTGGGGGCACAGATCTACGAGCAGTACTTC.

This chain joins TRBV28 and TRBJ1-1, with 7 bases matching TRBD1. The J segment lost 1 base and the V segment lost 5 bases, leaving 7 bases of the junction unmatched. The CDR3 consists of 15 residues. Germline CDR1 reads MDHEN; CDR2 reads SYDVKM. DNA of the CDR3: TGTGCCAGCAGTCTAGGGGGCCGCGCGAACACTGAAGCTTTCTTT. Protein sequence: CASSLGGRANTEAFF.

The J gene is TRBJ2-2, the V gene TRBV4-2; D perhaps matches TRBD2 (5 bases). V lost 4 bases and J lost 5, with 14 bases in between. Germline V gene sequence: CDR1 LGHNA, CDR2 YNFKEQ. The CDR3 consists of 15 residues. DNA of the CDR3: TGTGCCAGCAGCCCGGAGGCGGGTGTGACCGGGGAGCTGTTTTTT. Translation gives CASSPEAGVTGELFF.

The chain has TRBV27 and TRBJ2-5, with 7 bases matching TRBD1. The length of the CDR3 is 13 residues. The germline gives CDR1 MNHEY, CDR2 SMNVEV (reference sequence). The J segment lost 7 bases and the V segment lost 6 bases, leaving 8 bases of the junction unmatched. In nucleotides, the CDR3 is TGTGCCAGCAGCCCCGACAGGGCTGGGACCCAGTACTTC. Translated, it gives CASSPDRAGTQYF.

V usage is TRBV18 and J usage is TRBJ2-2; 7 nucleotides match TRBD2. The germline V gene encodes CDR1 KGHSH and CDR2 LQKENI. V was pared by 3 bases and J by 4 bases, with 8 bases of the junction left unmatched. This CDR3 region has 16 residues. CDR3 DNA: TGTGCCAGCTCACCCCCGATGGGCGGGAGCACCGGGGAGCTGTTTTTT. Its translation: CASSPPMGGSTGELFF.

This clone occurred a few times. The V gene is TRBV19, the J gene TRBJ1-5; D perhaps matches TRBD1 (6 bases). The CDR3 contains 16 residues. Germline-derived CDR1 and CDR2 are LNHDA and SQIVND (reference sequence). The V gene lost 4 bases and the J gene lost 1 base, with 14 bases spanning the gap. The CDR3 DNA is TGTGCCAGTAGTACCCGACAGGCCTTAAGCAATCAGCCCCAGCATTTT. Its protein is CASSTRQALSNQPQHF.

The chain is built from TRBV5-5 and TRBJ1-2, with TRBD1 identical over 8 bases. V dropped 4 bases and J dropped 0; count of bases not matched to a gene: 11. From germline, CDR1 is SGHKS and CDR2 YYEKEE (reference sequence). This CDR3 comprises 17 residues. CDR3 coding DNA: TGTGCCAGCAGCCTGCCGGATTGGACAGGGACTAACTATGGCTACACCTTC. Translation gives CASSLPDWTGTNYGYTF. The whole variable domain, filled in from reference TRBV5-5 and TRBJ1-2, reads DAGVTQSPTHLIKTRGQQVTLRCSPISGHKSVSWYQQVLGQGPQFIFQYYEKEERGRGNFPDRFSARQFPNYSSELNVNALLLGDSALYLCASSLPDWTGTNYGYTFGSGTRLTVV.

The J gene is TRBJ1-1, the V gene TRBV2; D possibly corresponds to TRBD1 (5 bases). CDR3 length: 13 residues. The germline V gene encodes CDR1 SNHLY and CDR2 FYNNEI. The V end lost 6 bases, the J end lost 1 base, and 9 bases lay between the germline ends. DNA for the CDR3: TGTGCCAGCAGGGCCCAGGGGAACACTGAAGCTTTCTTT. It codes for CASRAQGNTEAFF.

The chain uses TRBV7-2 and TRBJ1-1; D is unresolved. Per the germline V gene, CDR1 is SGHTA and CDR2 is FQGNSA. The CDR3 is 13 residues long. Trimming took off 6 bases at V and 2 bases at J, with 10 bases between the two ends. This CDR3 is CASSLSGNTEAFF. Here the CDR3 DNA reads TGTGCCAGCAGTCTGAGCGGCAACACTGAAGCTTTCTTT.

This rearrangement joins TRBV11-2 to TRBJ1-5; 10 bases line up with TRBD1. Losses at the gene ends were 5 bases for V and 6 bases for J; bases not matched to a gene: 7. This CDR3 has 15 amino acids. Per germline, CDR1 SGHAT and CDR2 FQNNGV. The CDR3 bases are TGTGCCAGCAGCCCCGGGACAGGGGCGGGTCAGCCCCAGCATTTT. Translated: CASSPGTGAGQPQHF.

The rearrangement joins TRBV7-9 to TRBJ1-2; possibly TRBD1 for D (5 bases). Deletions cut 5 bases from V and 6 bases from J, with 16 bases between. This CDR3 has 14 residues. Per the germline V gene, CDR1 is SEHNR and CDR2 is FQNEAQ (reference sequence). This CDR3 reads CASSQGGALDGYTF. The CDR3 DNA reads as TGTGCCAGCAGCCAGGGTGGAGCCTTGGATGGCTACACCTTC. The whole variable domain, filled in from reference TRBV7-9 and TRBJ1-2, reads DTGVSQNPRHKITKRGQNVTFRCDPISEHNRLYWYRQTLGQGPEFLTYFQNEAQLEKSRLLSDRFSAERPKGSFSTLEIQRTEQGDSAMYLCASSQGGALDGYTFGSGTRLTVV.

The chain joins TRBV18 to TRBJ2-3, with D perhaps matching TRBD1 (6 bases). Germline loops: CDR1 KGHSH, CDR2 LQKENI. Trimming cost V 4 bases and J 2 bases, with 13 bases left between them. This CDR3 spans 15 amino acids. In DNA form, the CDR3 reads TGTGCCAGCTCACTGAAACAGGGTATCACAGATACGCAGTATTTT. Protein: CASSLKQGITDTQYF.